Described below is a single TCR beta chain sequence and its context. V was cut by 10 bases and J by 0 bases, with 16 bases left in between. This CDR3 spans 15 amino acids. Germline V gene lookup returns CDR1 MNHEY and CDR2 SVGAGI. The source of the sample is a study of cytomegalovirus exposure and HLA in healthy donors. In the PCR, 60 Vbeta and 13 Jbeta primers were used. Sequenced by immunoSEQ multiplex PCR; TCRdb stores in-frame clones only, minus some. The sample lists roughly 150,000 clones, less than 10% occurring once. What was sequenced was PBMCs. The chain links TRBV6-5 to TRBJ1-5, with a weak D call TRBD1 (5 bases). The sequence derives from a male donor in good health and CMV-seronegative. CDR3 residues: CANPRQNYSNQPQHF. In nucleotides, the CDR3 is TGTGCCAACCCTAGACAGAATTATAGCAATCAGCCCCAGCATTTT.